This T cell receptor beta chain is drawn from a study of blood T cell repertoires in COVID-19. Clones were read by immunoSEQ multiplex PCR, and TCRdb kept only the in-frame ones, dropping some. Seen here are over 150,000 clones, about four fifths observed once, and the top ten hold roughly 3.4%. Germline CDR1 MNHEY, CDR2 SVGAGI. Trimming took 6 bases from V and 10 from J; bases not matched to a gene: 4. The CDR3 runs 12 residues. The V call is TRBV6-5, the J call TRBJ1-4, with 8 bases that match TRBD1. This clonotype originated in a woman aged 55-75 years who had recovered from COVID-19. Sequencing was carried out using PBMCs or T cells enriched from blood (not recorded which). For the CDR3, the DNA is TGTGCCAGCAGGGTCACAGGGGGAAAACTGTTTTTT. Its translation is CASRVTGGKLFF.